This T cell receptor beta chain comes out of a study of identical twins. CDR1 and CDR2 from the germline V gene are SGHTA and FQGNSA. This CDR3 comprises 15 residues. With 3 bases clipped from V and 6 bases from J, the junction kept 5 bases outside the gene matches. General study findings and limits: With monozygotic twins, out-of-frame TCR alpha sharing exceeded what models estimated.

Template switching, a step in the protocol, added a universal primer site, and cDNA carried unique molecular identifiers. TCRdb processed the 5' RACE reads anew with MiXCR; each CDR3 protein has one entry. This repertoire shows 450,000 to 500,000 distinct CDR3 sequences, roughly an eighth found once; its top ten account for approximately 0.98%. As concerns this clonotype: As yet, its antigen is unknown.

Separately, the same data were catalogued under a study of yellow fever vaccine responses in identical twins. As reported in that work: It has been reported that, in twins, the vaccine T cell response seemed partly convergent and partly personalized.

The specimen sequenced was CD4+ T cells sorted from blood. The TCR originated in a woman between 18 and 30 years old in good health. The V call is TRBV7-2, the J call TRBJ2-3; 11 bases fit TRBD2. CDR3 sequence (DNA): TGTGCCAGCAGCTTGTATCCTAGCGGGGGGGATACGCAGTATTTT. This translates into CASSLYPSGGDTQYF.